This paragraph covers one T cell receptor (beta chain) sequence. Antigen: not known. These data belong to a study of tumor and adjacent non-tumor tissue in lung cancer. The study's findings and limits: Top 100 clones took a larger repertoire share in normal lung.

A modified ARM-PCR protocol with three rounds of nested PCR amplified TCRbeta. One entry per CDR3 protein, called by TCRdb with MiXCR from the multiplex PCR reads. The data show 70,000 to 90,000 distinct CDR3 sequences, around 86% seen once. The CDR3 covers 20 residues. Germline V gives CDR1 DFQATT, CDR2 SNEGSKA (reference sequence). Trimming stripped 2 bases from V and 10 bases from J, with 33 bases between. This sample's RNA came from whole unsorted tissue. The sample taken for sequencing was lung tumor tissue. This TCR was recovered from a woman aged 50 to 65 with non-small cell lung cancer. The chain carries TRBV20-1 and TRBJ1-6; D is ambiguous. CDR3 loop: CSARRIEVVSRAERGSPLHF. The CDR3 DNA reads as TGCAGTGCTAGACGGATTGAGGTTGTGTCTCGGGCGGAGCGGGGATCACCCCTCCACTTT.